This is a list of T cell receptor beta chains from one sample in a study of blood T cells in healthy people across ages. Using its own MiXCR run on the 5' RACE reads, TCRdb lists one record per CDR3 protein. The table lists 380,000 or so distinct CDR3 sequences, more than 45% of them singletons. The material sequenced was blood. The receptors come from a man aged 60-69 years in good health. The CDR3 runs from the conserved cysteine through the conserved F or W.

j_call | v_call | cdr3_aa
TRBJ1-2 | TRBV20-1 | CSARDGLRGGYTF
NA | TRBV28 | CASRLGLASYEQYF
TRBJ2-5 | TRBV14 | CASSQVFSGTGRPGEQYF
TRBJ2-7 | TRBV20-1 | CSARSGTYEQYF
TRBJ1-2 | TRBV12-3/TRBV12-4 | CASSLGTANLYGYTF
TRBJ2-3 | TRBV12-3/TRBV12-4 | CASSPQVRGTDTQYF
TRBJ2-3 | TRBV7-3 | CASTSSGRAGDTQYF
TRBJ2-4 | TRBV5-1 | CASSLLGGTGGVKNIQYF
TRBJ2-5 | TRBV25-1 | CASSEGPQGTQYF
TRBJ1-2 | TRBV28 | CASSPPAYGYTF
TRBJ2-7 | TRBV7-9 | CASSLGGQGAFYEQYF
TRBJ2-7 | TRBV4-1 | CASSQGGFGSEQYF
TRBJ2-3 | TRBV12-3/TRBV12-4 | CASSSKRGGFTDTQYF
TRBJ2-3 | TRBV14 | CASSQGDRAYTDTQYF
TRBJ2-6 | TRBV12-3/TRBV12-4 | CASRRDSAYSGANVLTF
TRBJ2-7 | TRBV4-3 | CASSQDDPGTTYYEQYF
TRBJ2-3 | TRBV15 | CATGGVADTQYF
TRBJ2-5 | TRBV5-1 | CASRVRVQETQYF
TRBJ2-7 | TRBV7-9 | CASSLDAMIDEQYF
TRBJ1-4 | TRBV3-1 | CASSQEVGRAANEKLFF
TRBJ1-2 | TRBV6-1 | CASSESWSSNCGYTF
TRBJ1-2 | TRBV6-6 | CASTQSERQGYTF
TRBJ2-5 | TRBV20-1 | CSARGDYEETQYF
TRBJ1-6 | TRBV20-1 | CSPSRGGRSGSPLHF
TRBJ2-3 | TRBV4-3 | CASSLGEGTQYF
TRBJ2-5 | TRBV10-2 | CASSGRGRSETQYF
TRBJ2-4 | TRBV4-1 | CASSQGWGLAKNIQYF
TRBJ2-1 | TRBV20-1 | CSAREGTRWGNEQFF
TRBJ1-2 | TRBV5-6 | CASNRWQFYGYTF
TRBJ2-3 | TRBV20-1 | CSARDPPRGTDTQYF
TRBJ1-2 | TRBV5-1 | CASSSGTNYGYTF
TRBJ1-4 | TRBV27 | CASSFGRGGEKLFF
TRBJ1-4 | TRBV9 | CASSAHLGEKLFF
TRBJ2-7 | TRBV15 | CATSRDKVYEQYF
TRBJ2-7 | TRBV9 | CASSPRLNSYEQYF
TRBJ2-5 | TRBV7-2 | CASSVGVQSQETQYF
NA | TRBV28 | CASSPDSRLEQYF
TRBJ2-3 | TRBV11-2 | CASSLRASGGTSTDTQYF
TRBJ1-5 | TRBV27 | CASSSGGGPQHF
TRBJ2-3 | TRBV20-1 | CSARDLGASTDTQYF
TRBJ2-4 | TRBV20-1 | CSAREIRHFGDIQYF
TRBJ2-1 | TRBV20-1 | CSARDASGKGGYNEQFF
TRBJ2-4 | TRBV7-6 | CASSLGWSGLAKNIQYF
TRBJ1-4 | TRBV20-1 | CSARLDSEKLFF
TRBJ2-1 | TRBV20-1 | CSAYGTSGLSYNEQFF
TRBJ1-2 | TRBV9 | CASSVRGLYGYTF
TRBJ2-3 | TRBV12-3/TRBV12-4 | CASSFAPGQGGDTQYF
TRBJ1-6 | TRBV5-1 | CASSPSATSGGYSPLHF
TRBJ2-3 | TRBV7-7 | CASSPGLGADTQYF
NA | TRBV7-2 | CASSFYGGRETQYF
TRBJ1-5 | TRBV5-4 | CASSLAGANQPQHF